These 12 T cell receptor beta chains came from one sample sequenced in a study of blood T cell repertoires in COVID-19. Sequenced by immunoSEQ multiplex PCR; TCRdb stores in-frame clones only, minus some. The table shows more than 140,000 clones, with approximately 82% occurring only once. The material sequenced was peripheral blood. These TCRs come from a human donor in a cohort sampled during active COVID-19.

The chain has TRBV28 and TRBJ2-1; 11 bases are shared with TRBD2. CDR1 is MDHEN, CDR2 SYDVKM, per germline. The trim removed 3 bases at V and 2 bases at J, leaving 3 bases unmatched. The CDR3 runs to 16 residues. CDR3 loop: CASSFASGRPYNEQFF. CDR3 bases: TGTGCCAGCAGTTTCGCTAGCGGGAGGCCCTACAATGAGCAGTTCTTC.

The rearrangement links TRBV21-1 to TRBJ1-2; the table's D call TRBD1 went unverified against the DNA. TRBV21-1 is assigned pseudogene status. CDR3 length equals 14 residues. Written as DNA, the CDR3 is TGTGCCAGCAGCCCACAGATGCCTGCCGAAGGCTACACCTTC. It is translated as CASSPQMPAEGYTF.

The chain uses TRBV9 and TRBJ2-7, with 8 bases matching TRBD2. With 3 bases clipped from V and 2 bases from J, the junction kept 4 bases outside the gene matches. The CDR3 contains 14 residues. Germline lookup yields CDR1 SGDLS and CDR2 YYNGEE. The CDR3 nucleotides read TGTGCCAGCAGCGCGATAGCGGGACCCTACGAGCAGTACTTC. Its translation: CASSAIAGPYEQYF.

This clone has more than one count but fewer than ten. The rearrangement joins TRBV6-2 or TRBV6-3 to TRBJ2-2; 14 positions match TRBD2. The germline CDR1 and CDR2 sequences are MNHEY and SVGEGT. J lost 1 base, V lost 6 bases, and 10 bases had no gene match. The CDR3 loop spans 19 amino acids. The CDR3 DNA reads TGTGCCAGCAGCCGCCGACTAGCGGGAGGGGGCCGGAACACCGGGGAGCTGTTTTTT. Translated, it gives CASSRRLAGGGRNTGELFF.

V usage is TRBV28 and J usage is TRBJ1-2; D call uncertain. V lost 6 bases to trimming and J lost 10 bases, with 15 bases between them. The CDR3 spans 12 residues. Germline CDR1 MDHEN, CDR2 SYDVKM. CDR3 residues: CASSPVRVDYTF. In DNA, the CDR3 is TGTGCCAGCAGCCCGGTTCGGGTTGACTACACCTTC.

The gene calls are TRBV27 and TRBJ2-7; D is unclear. The CDR3 sequence is 13 residues long. Germline V lookup: CDR1 MNHEY, CDR2 SMNVEV (reference sequence). The V and J ends lost 10 bases and 6 bases respectively, with 19 bases between them. The CDR3 protein is CANKGMGTGEQYF. The CDR3, as DNA: TGTGCCAACAAAGGAATGGGTACGGGCGAGCAGTACTTC.

V usage is TRBV2 and J usage is TRBJ1-4; D might be TRBD1 (6 bases). The CDR3 has 15 residues. Germline V CDR1 and CDR2: SNHLY, FYNNEI. Trimming took 4 bases from V and 3 from J, leaving 12 bases between them. Here the CDR3 reads CASSASGAANEKLFF. Here the CDR3 DNA reads TGTGCCAGCAGTGCTTCAGGGGCGGCTAATGAAAAACTGTTTTTT.

The rearrangement links TRBV5-1 to TRBJ2-1, with a tentative D call TRBD1 (5 bases). V was pared by 0 bases and J by 4 bases, with 14 bases between. Germline loops: CDR1 SGHRS, CDR2 YFSETQ. This CDR3 comprises 16 residues. CDR3 bases: TGCGCCAGCAGCTTGGGTTTTGGGGCCGCTTACAATGAGCAGTTCTTC. Translated, it gives CASSLGFGAAYNEQFF.

The rearrangement joins TRBV11-2 to TRBJ2-7; 10 nucleotides agree with TRBD2. V shed 1 base, J shed 1 base, and the junction held 4 bases outside the gene matches. CDR3 length: 16 residues. CDR1 is SGHAT and CDR2 is FQNNGV in the germline V gene. The CDR3 sequence is CASSLALAGPSYEQYF. CDR3 in DNA: TGTGCCAGCAGCTTAGCACTAGCGGGACCATCCTACGAGCAGTACTTC.

This chain uses TRBV7-6 with TRBJ2-1, with a weak D call TRBD1 (7 bases). The CDR3 is made up of 15 amino acids. CDR1 and CDR2 (germline): SGHVS, FNYEAQ. V was cut by 4 bases and J by 4 bases, with 14 bases left in between. The CDR3 DNA follows: TGTGCCAGCAGCTCTACGCGGGACAGTTACAATGAGCAGTTCTTC. Its protein is CASSSTRDSYNEQFF.

The V call is TRBV5-6, the J call TRBJ1-5; 7 positions agree with TRBD1. The trim removed 1 base at V and 6 bases at J, leaving 4 bases unmatched. Per the germline V gene, CDR1 is SGHDT and CDR2 is YYEEEE. This CDR3 contains 14 residues. CDR3 sequence (DNA): TGTGCCAGCAGCTTGCAGGGGGATTTTCAGCCCCAGCATTTT. It specifies CASSLQGDFQPQHF.

This chain links TRBV27 with TRBJ1-1, with TRBD1 as a possible D gene (6 bases). Germline V lookup: CDR1 MNHEY, CDR2 SMNVEV (reference sequence). The CDR3 totals 15 residues. Between the trimmed V and J ends, which lost 1 base and 1 base, there was a span of 10 bases. The CDR3 sequence: CASSLYSGANTEAFF. As DNA, the CDR3 is TGTGCCAGCAGTTTATATTCAGGGGCGAACACTGAAGCTTTCTTT.